This T cell receptor beta chain was recorded in a study of T cells in Graves' hyperthyroidism and ophthalmopathy. CDR1 and CDR2 (germline): SGDLS, YYNGEE. CDR3 length equals 15 residues. V was trimmed by 0 bases and J by 0 bases, leaving 9 bases between them. The CDR3 regions of TCR beta were amplified from RNA transcripts. With the HTBI primer set, the TCR CDR3 went through a first round of RT-PCR. TCRdb recomputed calls from the multiplex PCR reads with MiXCR, one row per CDR3 protein. The table has approximately 700,000 distinct CDR3 sequences, about 45% seen once. Input material: peripheral blood or thyroid tissue (not recorded which). The chain links TRBV9 to TRBJ1-1; D possibly corresponds to TRBD1 (6 bases). This TCR derives from an adult man with Graves' disease, either hyperthyroidism or ophthalmopathy (not recorded which). This CDR3 is CASSVDGDMNTEAFF. The CDR3 DNA follows: TGTGCCAGCAGCGTAGATGGGGACATGAACACTGAAGCTTTCTTT.